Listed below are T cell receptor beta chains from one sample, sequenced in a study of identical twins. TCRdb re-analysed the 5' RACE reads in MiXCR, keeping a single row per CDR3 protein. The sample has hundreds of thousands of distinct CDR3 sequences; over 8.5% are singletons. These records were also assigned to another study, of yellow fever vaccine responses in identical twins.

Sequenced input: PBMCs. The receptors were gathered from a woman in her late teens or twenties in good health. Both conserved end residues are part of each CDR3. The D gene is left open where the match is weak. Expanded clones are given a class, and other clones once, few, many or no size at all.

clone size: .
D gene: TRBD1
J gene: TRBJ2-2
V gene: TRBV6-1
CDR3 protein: CASRGQDITGELFF
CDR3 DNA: TGTGCCAGCAGAGGACAGGACATTACCGGGGAGCTGTTTTTT

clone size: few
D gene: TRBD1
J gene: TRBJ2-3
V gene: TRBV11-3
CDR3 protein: CASKGRTGDRDLDTQYF
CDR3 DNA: TGTGCCAGCAAAGGACGAACTGGGGACAGGGATTTAGATACGCAGTATTTT

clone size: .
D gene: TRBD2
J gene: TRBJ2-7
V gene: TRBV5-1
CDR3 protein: CASSPGLAGAVSSYEQYF
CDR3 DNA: TGCGCCAGCAGCCCGGGACTAGCGGGAGCGGTCTCCTCCTACGAGCAGTACTTC

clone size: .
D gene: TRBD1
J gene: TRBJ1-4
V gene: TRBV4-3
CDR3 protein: CASSKDRETNEKLFF
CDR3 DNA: TGCGCCAGCAGCAAGGACAGGGAGACTAATGAAAAACTGTTTTTT

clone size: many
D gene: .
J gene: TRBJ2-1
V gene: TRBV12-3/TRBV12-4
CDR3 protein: CASAGGPREHYNEQFF
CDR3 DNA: TGTGCCAGCGCCGGGGGGCCCCGAGAACATTACAATGAGCAGTTCTTC

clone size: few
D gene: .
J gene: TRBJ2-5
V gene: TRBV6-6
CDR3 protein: CASTWATQETQYF
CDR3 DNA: TGTGCCAGCACCTGGGCTACCCAAGAGACCCAGTACTTC

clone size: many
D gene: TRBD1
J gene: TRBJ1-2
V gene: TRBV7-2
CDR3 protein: CASSTGQGYGYTF
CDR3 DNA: TGTGCCAGCAGCACCGGACAGGGATATGGCTACACCTTC

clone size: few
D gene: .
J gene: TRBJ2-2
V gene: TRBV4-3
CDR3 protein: CASSRDRPGARNTGELFF
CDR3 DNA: TGCGCCAGCAGCCGAGACAGGCCGGGGGCCCGAAACACCGGGGAGCTGTTTTTT

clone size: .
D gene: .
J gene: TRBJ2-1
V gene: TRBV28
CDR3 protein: CASSFKEVGEQFF
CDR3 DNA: TGTGCCAGCAGTTTTAAGGAGGTTGGTGAGCAGTTCTTC

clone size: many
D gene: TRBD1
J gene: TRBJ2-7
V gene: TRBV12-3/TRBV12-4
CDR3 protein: CASSLRDRDYEQYF
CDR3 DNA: TGTGCCAGCAGTTTAAGGGACAGGGACTACGAGCAGTACTTC

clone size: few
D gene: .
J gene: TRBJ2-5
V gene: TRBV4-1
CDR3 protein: CASSQGGIETQYF
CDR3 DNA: TGCGCCAGCAGCCAAGGCGGGATTGAGACCCAGTACTTC

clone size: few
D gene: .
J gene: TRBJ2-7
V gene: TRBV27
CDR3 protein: CASSFMADSYEQYF
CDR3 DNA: TGTGCCAGCAGTTTTATGGCGGACTCCTACGAGCAGTACTTC

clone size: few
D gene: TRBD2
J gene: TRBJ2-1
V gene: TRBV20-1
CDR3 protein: CSAPPGTRVDEQFF
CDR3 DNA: TGCAGTGCTCCGCCCGGGACTAGGGTCGATGAGCAGTTCTTC

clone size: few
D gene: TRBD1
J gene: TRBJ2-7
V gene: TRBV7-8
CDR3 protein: CASSGQTGPDEQYF
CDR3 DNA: TGTGCCAGCAGCGGTCAGACAGGGCCGGACGAGCAGTACTTC